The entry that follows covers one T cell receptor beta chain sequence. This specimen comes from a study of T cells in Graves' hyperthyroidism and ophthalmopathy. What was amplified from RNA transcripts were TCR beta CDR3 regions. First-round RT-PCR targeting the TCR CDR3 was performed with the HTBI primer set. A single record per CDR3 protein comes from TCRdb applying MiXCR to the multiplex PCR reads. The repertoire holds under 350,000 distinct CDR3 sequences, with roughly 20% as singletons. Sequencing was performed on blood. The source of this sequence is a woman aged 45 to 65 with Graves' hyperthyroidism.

The CDR3 is CASSQKQWSSYEQYF. CDR3 nucleotides: TGTGCCAGCAGCCAAAAACAGTGGAGCTCCTACGAGCAGTACTTC. The chain links TRBV3-1 to TRBJ2-7, with D unresolved. Germline CDR1 is LGHDT and CDR2 is YNNKEL (reference sequence). Trimming cost V 2 bases and J 0 bases, with 11 bases left between them. This CDR3 spans 15 amino acids.